This passage covers 27 T cell receptor beta chains from one sample sequenced in a study of shared clonotypes between healthy human individuals. TCRdb keeps only in-frame clones here, not all; method: immunoSEQ multiplex PCR. The data contain more than 90,000 clones, around 67% of them seen just once; the ten biggest clones take up roughly 40%. Sequencing used memory CD8+ T cells sorted from blood. Described subset: CD45RO+ cells pooled with CCR7-negative TemRA cells. The origin of the receptors is a young man in good health.

The DNA for the CDR3 is TGTGCCACCAGCAGAGAGACAGGGCACACCTACGAGCAGTACTTC. This translates into CATSRETGHTYEQYF. The chain recombines TRBV15 with TRBJ2-7, with TRBD1 identical over 7 bases. V lost 0 bases to trimming and J lost 2 bases; unmatched junction nucleotides: 4. The CDR3 loop spans 15 amino acids. In germline, CDR1 is LNHNV, CDR2 YYDKDF (reference sequence).

This clone was counted once. The V and J genes are TRBV15 and TRBJ1-5; 8 nucleotides align to TRBD1. The V gene's germline CDR1 is LNHNV and CDR2 YYDKDF (reference sequence). V lost 1 base, J lost 0 bases, and 2 bases stayed unmatched. The CDR3 totals 16 residues. CDR3: CATSRGGQVSNQPQHF. The CDR3, as DNA: TGTGCCACCAGCAGAGGGGGACAGGTTAGCAATCAGCCCCAGCATTTT.

This clone came up many times. This sample also contains other DNA sequences that code for the same CDR3. The rearrangement uses TRBV6-5 and TRBJ2-7, with 7 bases that match TRBD2. Per the germline V gene, CDR1 is MNHEY and CDR2 is SVGAGI. CDR3 length: 14 residues. The V segment lost 2 bases and the J segment 4 bases; nucleotides outside the gene matches: 5. The CDR3: CASSYGTGGYEQYF. CDR3 sequence (DNA): TGTGCCAGCAGTTACGGTACGGGAGGTTACGAGCAGTACTTC.

The chain has TRBV5-1 and TRBJ2-1; the match to TRBD2 covers 7 bases. The CDR3 totals 16 residues. The germline CDR1 and CDR2 sequences are SGHRS and YFSETQ. V shed 0 bases, J shed 4 bases, and the junction held 7 bases outside the gene matches. The CDR3 coding sequence is TGCGCCAGCAGCTTGGGTGGGCTAGCGGAGTACAATGAGCAGTTCTTC. It codes for CASSLGGLAEYNEQFF. Combining the CDR3 with reference TRBV5-1 and TRBJ2-1 gives the whole variable domain KAGVTQTPRYLIKTRGQQVTLSCSPISGHRSVSWYQQTPGQGLQFLFEYFSETQRNKGNFPGRFSGRQFSNSRSEMNVSTLELGDSALYLCASSLGGLAEYNEQFFGPGTRLTVL.

The chain has TRBV28 and TRBJ1-2; 8 nucleotides line up with TRBD1. CDR1 is MDHEN, CDR2 SYDVKM, per germline. J gave up 3 bases and V 7 bases, and 4 bases lay outside the gene matches. The CDR3 spans 13 residues. The chain's CDR3 is CASMVTGDYGYTF. Here the CDR3 DNA reads TGTGCCAGCATGGTGACAGGGGACTATGGCTACACCTTC.

This chain joins TRBV19 and TRBJ1-2, with D perhaps matching TRBD1 (5 bases). The V gene lost 10 bases and the J gene lost 3 bases, with 12 bases spanning the gap. This CDR3 has 12 amino acids. Germline loops: CDR1 LNHDA, CDR2 SQIVND (reference sequence). CDR3 in DNA: TGTGCCACCACGGGACTTCACTATGGCTACACCTTC. Amino acid sequence: CATTGLHYGYTF.

The sample holds many counts of this clone. This sequence joins TRBV30 and TRBJ1-2; D is undetermined. CDR1 is GTSNPN and CDR2 is SVGIG in the germline V gene (reference sequence). The V end lost 5 bases, the J end lost 2 bases, and 9 bases lay between the germline ends. This CDR3 spans 12 amino acids. CDR3 in amino acids: CAWDYKNYGYTF. In DNA, the CDR3 is TGTGCCTGGGATTACAAGAACTATGGCTACACCTTC.

This sequence joins TRBV11-3 and TRBJ2-7; D gene unclear. V lost 1 base and J 0 bases, leaving 4 bases between the germline ends. There are 13 residues in the CDR3. Germline values: CDR1 SGHNT, CDR2 YENEEA. CDR3 sequence reads: CASSLGYSYEQYF. The CDR3 DNA follows: TGTGCCAGCAGCTTAGGATACTCCTACGAGCAGTACTTC.

The V gene is TRBV7-9, the J gene TRBJ2-7; 7 nucleotides agree with TRBD2. There are 14 residues in the CDR3. With V trimmed by 7 bases and J by 4 bases, 10 bases remained unmatched. The germline gives CDR1 SEHNR, CDR2 FQNEAQ (reference sequence). The CDR3 spells CASTMGGVLYEQYF. The DNA of the CDR3 is TGTGCCAGCACCATGGGGGGGGTTCTGTACGAGCAGTACTTC.

This chain's CDR3 is CASSVGGRGLFF. The CDR3 DNA follows: TGTGCCAGTAGCGTCGGGGGAAGGGGGCTGTTTTTT. The V call is TRBV19, the J call TRBJ1-4; D perhaps matches TRBD1 (6 bases). The germline gives CDR1 LNHDA, CDR2 SQIVND (reference sequence). Trimming removed 6 bases from V and 14 bases from J, with 16 bases in between. This CDR3 has 12 residues.

This chain joins TRBV2 and TRBJ1-5; 7 bases align to TRBD1. The CDR3 loop spans 16 amino acids. Germline-derived CDR1 and CDR2 are SNHLY and FYNNEI. The ends lost 5 bases at V and 3 bases at J; junction bases unmatched: 10. The CDR3 is CASSPGRTGFNQPQHF. The CDR3 coding sequence is TGTGCCAGCAGTCCCGGGCGGACAGGTTTCAATCAGCCCCAGCATTTT.

The chain combines TRBV29-1 with TRBJ2-2; 7 bases line up with TRBD2. The CDR3 length is 13 residues. Germline trimming cut 7 bases from V and 1 base from J; bases unmatched to any gene: 3. Per germline, CDR1 SQVTM and CDR2 ANQGSEA. The CDR3 sequence is CSGLAENTGELFF. The CDR3 nucleotides read TGCAGCGGGCTAGCGGAGAACACCGGGGAGCTGTTTTTT.

The genes are TRBV9 and TRBJ2-1; TRBD2 is a possible D gene (6 bases). The CDR3 is made up of 15 amino acids. Trimming left V 4 bases short and J 8 bases short, with 19 bases between. CDR1 SGDLS and CDR2 YYNGEE come from the germline V gene. CDR3 bases: TGTGCCAGCAGCAGCATCTCCGGGAGTCCGCATGAGCAGTTCTTC. Amino acids: CASSSISGSPHEQFF.

This clone turned up a few times. The rearrangement joins TRBV7-9 to TRBJ2-1; D may be TRBD1 or TRBD2 (8 bases each). The V end lost 3 bases, the J end lost 11 bases, and 20 bases lay between the germline ends. The CDR3 is made up of 15 amino acids. Germline lookup yields CDR1 SEHNR and CDR2 FQNEAQ (reference sequence). CDR3 loop: CASSFQGASGYKQFF. As DNA, the CDR3 is TGTGCCAGCAGCTTCCAGGGGGCTAGCGGGTACAAGCAGTTCTTC. The full variable domain, with the rest looked up from reference TRBV7-9 and TRBJ2-1, is DTGVSQNPRHKITKRGQNVTFRCDPISEHNRLYWYRQTLGQGPEFLTYFQNEAQLEKSRLLSDRFSAERPKGSFSTLEIQRTEQGDSAMYLCASSFQGASGYKQFFGPGTRLTVL.

This clone was seen a handful of times. The rearrangement uses TRBV15 and TRBJ2-1; D call uncertain. The CDR3 spans 16 residues. V dropped 7 bases and J dropped 0 bases, with 16 bases sitting between them. From germline, CDR1 is LNHNV and CDR2 YYDKDF (reference sequence). The CDR3 here is CATTSPALSSYNEQFF. In DNA, the CDR3 is TGTGCCACCACCTCTCCAGCGCTTAGCTCCTACAATGAGCAGTTCTTC.

This sequence joins TRBV7-9 and TRBJ2-7, with D maybe TRBD2 (5 bases). The CDR3 sequence is 13 residues long. Germline-derived CDR1 and CDR2 are SEHNR and FQNEAQ (reference sequence). Trimming left V 4 bases short and J 3 bases short, with 10 bases between. This CDR3 is CASSWTGSYEQYF. CDR3 coding DNA: TGTGCCAGCAGCTGGACGGGAAGCTACGAGCAGTACTTC.

This clone was counted at least ten times. The rearrangement uses TRBV10-1 and TRBJ2-7, with D perhaps being TRBD1 or TRBD2 (5 bases each). This CDR3 has 12 residues. V lost 2 bases and J 4 bases, leaving 6 bases between the germline ends. CDR1 is WNHNN, CDR2 SYGVQD, per germline (reference sequence). This chain's CDR3 is CASSEGTYEQYF. The CDR3 nucleotides are TGCGCCAGCAGTGAGGGGACGTACGAGCAGTACTTC.

This chain joins TRBV7-9 and TRBJ2-1, with TRBD1 matching 10 bases. This CDR3 spans 16 amino acids. V was clipped by 1 base and J by 5 bases; unmatched bases: 5. The germline V gene has CDR1 SEHNR and CDR2 FQNEAQ (reference sequence). CDR3 residues: CASSLVGTGDDNEQFF. The CDR3 bases are TGTGCCAGCAGCTTAGTCGGGACAGGGGACGACAATGAGCAGTTCTTC.

This rearrangement joins TRBV4-1 to TRBJ1-1; D not certain. Trimming took off 4 bases at V and 4 bases at J, with 7 bases between the two ends. CDR1 and CDR2 from the germline V gene are MGHRA and YSYEKL. This CDR3 contains 12 residues. The CDR3 spells CASSPMGTEAFF. The CDR3 nucleotides are TGCGCCAGCAGCCCCATGGGCACTGAAGCTTTCTTT.

The chain combines TRBV11-1 with TRBJ2-2, with 7 positions matching TRBD2. V gave up 0 bases and J gave up 6 bases; unmatched junction bases: 13. The CDR3 loop spans 18 amino acids. From germline, CDR1 is SGHAT and CDR2 FQDESV (reference sequence). DNA of the CDR3: TGTGCCAGCAGCTTAGCGATATCGGCGGGAGCCCTCGCCGGGGAGCTGTTTTTT. Translation: CASSLAISAGALAGELFF.

Comments on this clone: The same CDR3 also results from other DNA sequences found in this sample. This chain connects TRBV18 to TRBJ1-2; 8 bases are a match to TRBD1. The V gene's germline CDR1 is KGHSH and CDR2 LQKENI. V lost 3 bases, J lost 4 bases, and 1 base stayed unmatched. The CDR3 has 13 residues. CDR3 coding DNA: TGTGCCAGCTCACCCGGACAGGGCTATGGCTACACCTTC. It translates to CASSPGQGYGYTF. The entire variable domain, with the rest obtained from reference TRBV18 and TRBJ1-2, is as follows: NAGVMQNPRHLVRRRGQEARLRCSPMKGHSHVYWYRQLPEEGLKFMVYLQKENIIDESGMPKERFSAEFPKEGPSILRIQQVVRGDSAAYFCASSPGQGYGYTFGSGTRLTVV.

This clone appeared a few times. The gene calls are TRBV25-1 and TRBJ2-1; D is perhaps TRBD2 (6 bases). The CDR3 loop spans 15 amino acids. Germline CDR1 is MGHDK and CDR2 is SYGVNS. Deletions cut 0 bases from V and 3 bases from J, with 9 bases between. This CDR3 reads CASSEYTSSYNEQFF. The CDR3 DNA reads TGTGCCAGCAGTGAATACACTAGCAGCTACAATGAGCAGTTCTTC.

The rearrangement links TRBV5-6 to TRBJ1-3, with D tentatively TRBD1 (6 bases). The CDR3 is 15 residues long. V lost 0 bases and J 3 bases, leaving 10 bases between the germline ends. The V gene's germline CDR1 is SGHDT and CDR2 YYEEEE. The CDR3 DNA is TGTGCCAGCAGCTTGGGTCAGGGGAATGGAAACACCATATATTTT. Its protein product is CASSLGQGNGNTIYF.

J is TRBJ1-4 and V is TRBV5-1, with no clear D. V lost 0 bases, J lost 0 bases, and 15 bases lay in between. This CDR3 comprises 18 residues. Germline CDR1 is SGHRS and CDR2 is YFSETQ. CDR3 loop: CASSLGSLGSPTNEKLFF. Written as DNA, the CDR3 is TGCGCCAGCAGCTTGGGGAGCTTAGGAAGCCCAACTAATGAAAAACTGTTTTTT.

The V call is TRBV25-1, the J call TRBJ1-2; the D gene is possibly TRBD1 (6 bases). This CDR3 spans 17 amino acids. Trimming left V 0 bases short and J 8 bases short, with 22 bases between. CDR1 is MGHDK and CDR2 is SYGVNS in the germline V gene. CDR3 loop: CASSEYPRRGSSDGYTF. Here the CDR3 DNA reads TGTGCCAGCAGTGAATATCCGCGAAGGGGGTCCAGTGACGGCTACACCTTC.

This clone has just a few counts. This CDR3 is also generated by other DNA sequences in the sample. V usage is TRBV9 and J usage is TRBJ1-2; possible D gene TRBD1, 5 bases. The CDR3 has 13 residues. V shed 0 bases and J shed 3 bases, with 6 bases lying between them. Germline values: CDR1 SGDLS, CDR2 YYNGEE. CDR3 sequence: CASSVGGDYGYTF. The CDR3 DNA is TGTGCCAGCAGCGTAGGAGGGGACTATGGCTACACCTTC.

The J gene is TRBJ2-7, the V gene TRBV6-1, with TRBD1 matching 8 bases. There are 15 residues in the CDR3. The germline V gene has CDR1 MNHNS and CDR2 SASEGT. The junction had 11 bases not matched to a gene; V was cut back by 6 bases and J by 4 bases. The CDR3 here is CASRAGGAGSYEQYF. The CDR3 coding sequence is TGTGCCAGCAGGGCAGGGGGCGCCGGAAGTTACGAGCAGTACTTC.